This T cell receptor (beta chain) was captured by sequencing in a study of cytomegalovirus exposure and HLA in healthy donors. The CDR3 extends over 16 amino acids. V lost 1 base and J 0 bases, leaving 11 bases between the germline ends. The germline V gene has CDR1 SGHVS and CDR2 FNYEAQ. Study outcomes and limitations: A few of the chains that were CMV-associated were confirmed in vitro to be specific for CMV antigens. The authors excluded some V segments, including TRBV6-2 and TRBV6-3, as indistinguishable.

This clone was counted only a few times. Its antigen remains unidentified. Amplification used 60 Vbeta primers and 13 Jbeta primers. This table comes from immunoSEQ multiplex PCR, and its TCRdb copy is limited to in-frame clones, with some not included. Altogether about 160,000 clones are present, around three quarters being singletons, with the ten largest covering roughly 6.6%. Sequenced sample: PBMCs. The sequence came from a man aged 40-49 years in good health and CMV-seropositive. This chain joins TRBV7-6 and TRBJ2-3; D is undetermined. The CDR3: CASSLGSSTSTDTQYF. In DNA form, the CDR3 reads TGTGCCAGCAGCTTAGGGAGCAGTACTAGCACAGATACGCAGTATTTT.